The subject of this entry is one T cell receptor (beta chain). Its antigen is currently unknown. The sample comes from a study of cytomegalovirus exposure and HLA in healthy donors. Looking at the study overall: Early on, a data release was issued that held 80 million to 90 million unique TCRs from HLA-typed donors. Findings of the study overall: In a later analysis, at a false discovery rate of 0.05, about 17,000 TCR beta sequences matched HLA alleles. Previously analyzed data showed that most TCR beta V segments were productive at a frequency of about 87% or about 30%.

Primers for the PCR totalled 60 Vbeta and 13 Jbeta. Sequencing was performed with immunoSEQ multiplex PCR; in TCRdb, only in-frame clones are kept and a portion is missing. Of 270,000 or so clones listed, 85% to 95% were seen once; the top ten hold less than 2%. V dropped 2 bases and J dropped 5 bases, with 12 bases sitting between them. The CDR3 covers 14 residues. Germline V lookup: CDR1 SNHLY, CDR2 FYNNEI. Sample: PBMCs. This chain links TRBV2 with TRBJ1-1; tentatively, D is TRBD1 (5 bases). The sequence was obtained from a girl aged 2-10 years in good health and CMV-seronegative. As DNA, the CDR3 is TGTGCCAGCAGTGAAACCGGGGGAGGGACTGAAGCTTTCTTT. Its translation: CASSETGGGTEAFF.